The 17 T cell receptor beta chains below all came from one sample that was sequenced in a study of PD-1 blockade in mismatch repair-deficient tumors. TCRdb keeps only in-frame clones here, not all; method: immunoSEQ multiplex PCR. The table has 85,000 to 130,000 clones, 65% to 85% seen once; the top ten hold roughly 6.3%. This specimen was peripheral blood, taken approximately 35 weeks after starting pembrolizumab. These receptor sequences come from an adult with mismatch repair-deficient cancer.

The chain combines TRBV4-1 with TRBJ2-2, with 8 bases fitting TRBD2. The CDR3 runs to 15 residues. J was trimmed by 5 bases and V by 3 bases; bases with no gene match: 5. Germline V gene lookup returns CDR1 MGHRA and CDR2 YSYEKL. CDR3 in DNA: TGCGCCAGCAGCCATCCGAGCGGGAGAACCGGGGAGCTGTTTTTT. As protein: CASSHPSGRTGELFF.

The DNA of the CDR3 is TGTGCCAGCAGCCAAAACCCCGGGACTAGCGGGGGCTCCTTAGGCAATGAGCAGTTCTTC. Protein product: CASSQNPGTSGGSLGNEQFF. The chain recombines TRBV4-2 with TRBJ2-1; 14 bases agree with TRBD2. Germline CDR1 is LGHNA and CDR2 is YNFKEQ. This CDR3 has 20 residues. Unmatched junction bases numbered 15, after V lost 2 bases and J lost 6 bases.

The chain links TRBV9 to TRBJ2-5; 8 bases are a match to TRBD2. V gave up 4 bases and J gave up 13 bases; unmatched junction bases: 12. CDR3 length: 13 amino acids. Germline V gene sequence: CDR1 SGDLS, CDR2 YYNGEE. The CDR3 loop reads CASSSRPGTSLYF. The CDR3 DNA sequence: TGTGCCAGCAGCTCCCGGCCCGGGACTAGTTTGTACTTC.

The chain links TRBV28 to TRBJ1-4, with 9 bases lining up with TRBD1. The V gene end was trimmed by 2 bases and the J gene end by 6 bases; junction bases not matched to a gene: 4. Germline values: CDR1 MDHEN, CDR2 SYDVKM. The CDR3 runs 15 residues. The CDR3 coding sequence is TGTGCCAGCAGTTTAGAGACAGGGGGATATGAAAAACTGTTTTTT. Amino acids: CASSLETGGYEKLFF. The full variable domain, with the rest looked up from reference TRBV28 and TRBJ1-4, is DVKVTQSSRYLVKRTGEKVFLECVQDMDHENMFWYRQDPGLGLRLIYFSYDVKMKEKGDIPEGYSVSREKKERFSLILESASTNQTSMYLCASSLETGGYEKLFFGSGTQLSVL.

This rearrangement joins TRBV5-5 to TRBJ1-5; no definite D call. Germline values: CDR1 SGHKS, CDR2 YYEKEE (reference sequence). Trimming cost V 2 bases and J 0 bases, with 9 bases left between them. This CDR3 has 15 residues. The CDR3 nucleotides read TGTGCCAGCAGCTTCAACCGAAATAGCAATCAGCCCCAGCATTTT. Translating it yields CASSFNRNSNQPQHF.

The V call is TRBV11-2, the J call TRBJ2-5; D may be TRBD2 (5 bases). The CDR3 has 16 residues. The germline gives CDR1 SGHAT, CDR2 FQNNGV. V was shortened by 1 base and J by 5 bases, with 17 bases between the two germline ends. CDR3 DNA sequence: TGTGCCAGCAGCTTAGGAGAACGGCTCGGGGTGGAGACCCAGTACTTC. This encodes CASSLGERLGVETQYF.

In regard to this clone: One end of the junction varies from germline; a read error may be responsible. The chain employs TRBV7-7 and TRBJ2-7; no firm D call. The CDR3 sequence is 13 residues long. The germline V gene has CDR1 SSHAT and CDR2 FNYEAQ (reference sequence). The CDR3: CASSLGPLYEQYF. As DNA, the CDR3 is TGTGCTAGCAGCTTAGGCCCCCTCTACGAGCAGTACTTC.

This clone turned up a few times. CDR3 coding DNA: TGTGCCAGCAGTAGGACAGGGGAATACGAGCAGTACTTC. Translated, it gives CASSRTGEYEQYF. The rearrangement links TRBV6-1 to TRBJ2-7; 9 nucleotides line up with TRBD1. Germline lookup yields CDR1 MNHNS and CDR2 SASEGT. This CDR3 spans 13 amino acids. After removal of 5 bases from V and 4 bases from J, the junction contained 3 bases not matched to a gene.

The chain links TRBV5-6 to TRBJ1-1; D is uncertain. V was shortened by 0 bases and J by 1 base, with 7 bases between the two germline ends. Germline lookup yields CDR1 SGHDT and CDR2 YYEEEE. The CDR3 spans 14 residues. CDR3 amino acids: CASSLVQSNTEAFF. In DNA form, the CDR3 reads TGTGCCAGCAGCTTGGTCCAATCGAACACTGAAGCTTTCTTT.

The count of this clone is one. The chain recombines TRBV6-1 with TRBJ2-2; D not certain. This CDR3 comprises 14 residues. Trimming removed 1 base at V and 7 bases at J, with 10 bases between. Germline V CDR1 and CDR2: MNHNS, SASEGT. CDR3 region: CASSEGLLRGELFF. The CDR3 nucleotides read TGTGCCAGCAGTGAAGGACTTCTACGCGGGGAGCTGTTTTTT.

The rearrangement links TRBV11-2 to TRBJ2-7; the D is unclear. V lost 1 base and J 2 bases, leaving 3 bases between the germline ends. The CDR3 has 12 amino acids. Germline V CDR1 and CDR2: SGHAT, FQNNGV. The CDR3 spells CASSLAPYEQYF. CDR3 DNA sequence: TGTGCCAGCAGCTTAGCCCCCTACGAGCAGTACTTC.

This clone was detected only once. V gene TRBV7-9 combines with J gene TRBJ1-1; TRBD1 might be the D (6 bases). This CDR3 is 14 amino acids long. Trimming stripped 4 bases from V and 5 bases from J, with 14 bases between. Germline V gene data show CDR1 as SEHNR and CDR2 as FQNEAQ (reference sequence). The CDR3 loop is CASSWETGDTEAFF. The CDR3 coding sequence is TGTGCCAGCAGCTGGGAGACAGGTGATACTGAAGCTTTCTTT. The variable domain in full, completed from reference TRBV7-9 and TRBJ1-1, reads DTGVSQNPRHKITKRGQNVTFRCDPISEHNRLYWYRQTLGQGPEFLTYFQNEAQLEKSRLLSDRFSAERPKGSFSTLEIQRTEQGDSAMYLCASSWETGDTEAFFGQGTRLTVV.

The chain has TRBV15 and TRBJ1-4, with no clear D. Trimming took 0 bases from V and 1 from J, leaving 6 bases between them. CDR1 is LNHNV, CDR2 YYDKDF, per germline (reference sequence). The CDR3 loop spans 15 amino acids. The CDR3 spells CATSRDARTNEKLFF. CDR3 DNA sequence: TGTGCCACCAGCAGAGACGCTAGAACTAATGAAAAACTGTTTTTT.

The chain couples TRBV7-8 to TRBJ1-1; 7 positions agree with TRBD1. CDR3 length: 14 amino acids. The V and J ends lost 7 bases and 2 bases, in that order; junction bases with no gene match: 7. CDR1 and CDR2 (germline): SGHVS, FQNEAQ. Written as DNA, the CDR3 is TGTGCCAGCAAGGAAACAGGGGCCAACACTGAAGCTTTCTTT. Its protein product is CASKETGANTEAFF.

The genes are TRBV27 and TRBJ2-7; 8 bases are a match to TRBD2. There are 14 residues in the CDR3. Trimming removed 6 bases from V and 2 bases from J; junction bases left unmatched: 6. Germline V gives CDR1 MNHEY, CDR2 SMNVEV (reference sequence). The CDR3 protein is CASSSGGLTYEQYF. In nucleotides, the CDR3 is TGTGCCAGCAGCAGCGGGGGCCTCACCTACGAGCAGTACTTC.

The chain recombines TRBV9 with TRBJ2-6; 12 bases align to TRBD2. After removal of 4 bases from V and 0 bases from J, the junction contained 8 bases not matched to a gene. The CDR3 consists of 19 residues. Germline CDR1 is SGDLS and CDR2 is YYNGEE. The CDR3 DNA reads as TGTGCCAGCAGCTTAGGACTAGCGGGAAGAAACTCTGGGGCCAACGTCCTGACTTTC. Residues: CASSLGLAGRNSGANVLTF. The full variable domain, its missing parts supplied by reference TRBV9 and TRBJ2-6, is DSGVTQTPKHLITATGQRVTLRCSPRSGDLSVYWYQQSLDQGLQFLIQYYNGEERAKGNILERFSAQQFPDLHSELNLSSLELGDSALYFCASSLGLAGRNSGANVLTFGAGSRLTVL.

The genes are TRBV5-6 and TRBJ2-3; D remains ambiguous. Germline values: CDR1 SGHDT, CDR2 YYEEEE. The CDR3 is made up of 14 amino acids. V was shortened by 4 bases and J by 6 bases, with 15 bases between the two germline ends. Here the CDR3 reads CASSGWVAVDTQYF. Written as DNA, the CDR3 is TGTGCCAGCAGCGGGTGGGTCGCGGTGGATACGCAGTATTTT.